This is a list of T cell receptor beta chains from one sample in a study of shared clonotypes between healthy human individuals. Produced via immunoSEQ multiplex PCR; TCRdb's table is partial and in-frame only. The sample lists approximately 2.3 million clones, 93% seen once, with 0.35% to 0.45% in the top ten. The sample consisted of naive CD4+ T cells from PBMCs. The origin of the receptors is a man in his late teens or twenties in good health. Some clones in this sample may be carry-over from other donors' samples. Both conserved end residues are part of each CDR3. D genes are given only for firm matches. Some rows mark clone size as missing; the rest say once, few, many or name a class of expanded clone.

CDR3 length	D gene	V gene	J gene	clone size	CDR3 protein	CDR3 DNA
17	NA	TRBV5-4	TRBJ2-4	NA	CASSLGLASRAKNIQYF	TGTGCCAGCAGCTTGGGGCTAGCCTCGCGAGCCAAAAACATTCAGTACTTC
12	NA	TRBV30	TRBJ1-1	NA	CASKQVNTEAFF	TGTGCCTCCAAACAGGTGAACACTGAAGCTTTCTTT
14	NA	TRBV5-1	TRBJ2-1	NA	CASSTGTGYNEQFF	TGCGCCAGCAGCACCGGGACTGGTTACAATGAGCAGTTCTTC
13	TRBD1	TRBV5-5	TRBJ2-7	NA	CASTSGTGTEQYF	TGTGCCAGCACATCCGGGACAGGGACCGAGCAGTACTTC
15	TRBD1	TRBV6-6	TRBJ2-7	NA	CASSIQTGGPYEQYF	TGTGCCAGCAGTATACAGACAGGGGGCCCCTACGAGCAGTACTTC
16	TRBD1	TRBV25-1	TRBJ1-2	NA	CASSYPTGDPNYGYTF	TGTGCCAGCAGTTATCCGACAGGGGACCCCAACTATGGCTACACCTTC
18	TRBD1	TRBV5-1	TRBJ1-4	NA	CASSFRDRVFATNEKLFF	TGCGCCAGCAGCTTCCGGGACAGGGTATTCGCAACTAATGAAAAACTGTTTTTT
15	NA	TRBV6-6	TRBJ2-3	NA	CASSYSASVSDTQYF	TGTGCCAGCAGTTACTCTGCTAGCGTGTCAGATACGCAGTATTTT
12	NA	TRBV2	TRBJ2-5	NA	CASRAIAQTQYF	TGTGCCAGCAGAGCCATAGCACAGACCCAGTACTTC
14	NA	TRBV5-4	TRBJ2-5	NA	CASSPERAQETQYF	TGTGCCAGCAGTCCCGAGCGGGCCCAAGAGACCCAGTACTTC
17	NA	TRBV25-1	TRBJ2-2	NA	CASSEPRVLGDTGELFF	TGTGCCAGCAGTGAGCCCCGGGTCCTGGGGGACACCGGGGAGCTGTTTTTT
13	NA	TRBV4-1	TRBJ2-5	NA	CASSRPAEETQYF	TGCGCCAGCAGCCGTCCAGCGGAAGAGACCCAGTACTTC
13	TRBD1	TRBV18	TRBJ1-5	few	CASSQTGDQPQHF	TGTGCCAGCTCACAGACAGGGGATCAGCCCCAGCATTTT
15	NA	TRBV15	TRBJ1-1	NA	CATSDRQALNTEAFF	TGTGCCACCAGCGATCGACAGGCATTGAACACTGAAGCTTTCTTT
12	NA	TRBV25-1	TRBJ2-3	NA	CASRRSTDTQYF	TGTGCCAGCAGGCGTAGCACAGATACGCAGTATTTT
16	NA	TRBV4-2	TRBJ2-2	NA	CASSQDLASNTGELFF	TGTGCCAGCAGCCAAGACCTAGCGTCGAACACCGGGGAGCTGTTTTTT
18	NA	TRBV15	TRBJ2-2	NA	CATSRSPSWTENTGELFF	TGTGCCACCAGCAGATCTCCTTCCTGGACGGAGAACACCGGGGAGCTGTTTTTT
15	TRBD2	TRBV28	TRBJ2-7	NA	CASSLTGLALGEQYF	TGTGCCAGCAGTTTAACGGGACTAGCCTTAGGGGAGCAGTACTTC
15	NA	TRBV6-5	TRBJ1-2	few	CASSYSGRYNYGYTF	TGTGCCAGCAGTTACTCGGGTCGATATAACTATGGCTACACCTTC
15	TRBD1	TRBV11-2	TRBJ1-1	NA	CASSSAGTENTEAFF	TGTGCCAGCAGCTCGGCCGGGACAGAGAACACTGAAGCTTTCTTT
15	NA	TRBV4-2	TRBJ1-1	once	CASSQDAGGRTEAFF	TGTGCCAGCAGCCAAGATGCCGGGGGGAGGACTGAAGCTTTCTTT
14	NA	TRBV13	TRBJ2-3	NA	CASSLVGGTDTQYF	TGTGCCAGCAGCTTAGTTGGCGGTACAGATACGCAGTATTTT
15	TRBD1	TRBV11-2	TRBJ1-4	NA	CASRLEDRLNEKLFF	TGTGCCAGCAGGTTGGAGGACAGGCTTAATGAAAAACTGTTTTTT
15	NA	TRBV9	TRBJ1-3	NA	CASSVEGHSGNTIYF	TGTGCCAGCAGCGTTGAGGGGCACTCTGGAAACACCATATATTTT
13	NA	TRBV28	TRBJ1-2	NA	CAIQLDENYGYTF	TGTGCCATCCAACTCGACGAGAACTATGGCTACACCTTC
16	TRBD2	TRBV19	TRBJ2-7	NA	CASSIKGLAGGAEQYF	TGTGCCAGTAGTATAAAGGGACTAGCGGGAGGGGCCGAGCAGTACTTC
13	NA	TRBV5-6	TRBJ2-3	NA	CASSLHGVDTQYF	TGTGCCAGCAGCTTGCACGGGGTAGATACGCAGTATTTT
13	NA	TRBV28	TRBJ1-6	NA	CASSFERHSPLHF	TGTGCCAGCAGTTTTGAAAGGCATTCACCCCTCCACTTT
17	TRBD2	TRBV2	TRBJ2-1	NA	CASSERAGGFKWNEQFF	TGTGCCAGCAGTGAAAGGGCGGGAGGGTTTAAATGGAATGAGCAGTTCTTC
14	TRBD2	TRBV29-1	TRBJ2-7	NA	CSVVGLAGGSEQYF	TGCAGCGTTGTTGGACTAGCGGGAGGCTCCGAGCAGTACTTC
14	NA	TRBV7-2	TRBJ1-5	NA	CASSLVAQGQPQHF	TGTGCCAGCAGCTTAGTGGCACAGGGTCAGCCCCAGCATTTT